These 13 T cell receptor beta chains came from one sample sequenced in a study of blood T cells in healthy people across ages (dated by TCRdb to 2014 to 2015). The library was obtained by 5' RACE. Sequencing used an Illumina HiSeq 2500. A second PCR of 7 to 11 cycles was run with a J-beta primer mix and a sample-barcoded 5' primer. The raw public reads went through TCRdb reprocessing: fastp at Q25, MiXCR clone calling, in-frame beta chains kept. Rows with a matching CDR3 protein are joined into one entry that keeps the most common DNA and genes. Recorded for this sample are hundreds of thousands of distinct CDR3 sequences; approximately 30% of them occurred a single time. The top ten hold around 14% of the sample. Material: blood. The receptors derive from a woman aged 80 or older in good health.

This clonotype was found many times. The rearrangement joins TRBV7-2 to TRBJ2-1; no clear D. Germline values: CDR1 SGHTA, CDR2 FQGNSA. V shed 0 bases and J shed 5 bases, with 17 bases lying between them. CDR3 length equals 17 residues. CDR3 bases: TGTGCCAGCAGCTTAGCGCTTTGGCGCAACTCTCACAATGAGCAGTTCTTC. Amino acids: CASSLALWRNSHNEQFF.

This chain connects TRBV20-1 to TRBJ2-7; D perhaps matches TRBD2 (6 bases). The J call may be in error: the DNA end matches TRBJ2-5 better. Germline V gives CDR1 DFQATT, CDR2 SNEGSKA (reference sequence). This CDR3 has 13 residues. The CDR3 DNA reads as TGCAGTGCTTGGGACTCTTCGGGAGAGACCCAGTACTTC. Amino acid sequence: CSAWDSSGETQYF.

This clonotype was seen a few times. The V and J genes are TRBV3-1 and TRBJ1-2; TRBD1 agrees at 9 bases. V dropped 4 bases and J dropped 4; count of bases not matched to a gene: 4. This CDR3 is built from 14 residues. The germline V gene encodes CDR1 LGHDT and CDR2 YNNKEL (reference sequence). CDR3 protein: CASSRDRELYGYTF. The CDR3 DNA reads as TGTGCCAGCAGCCGGGACAGGGAGCTCTATGGCTACACCTTC.

This clonotype has a count of ten or more. This chain links TRBV6-1 with TRBJ1-2; D uncertain. Deletions cut 0 bases from V and 7 bases from J, with 15 bases between. Germline CDR1 reads MNHNS; CDR2 reads SASEGT. This CDR3 region has 15 residues. The CDR3 is CASSEASRPGSGYTF. CDR3 DNA: TGTGCCAGCAGTGAAGCTTCGAGACCGGGCTCTGGCTACACCTTC.

A word on this clonotype: A read error may be the cause here, since a much bigger clone is one base away. The V gene is TRBV6-5, the J gene TRBJ2-1; 8 bases map to TRBD1. CDR1 and CDR2 (germline): MNHEY, SVGAGI. The CDR3 contains 15 residues. J gave up 7 bases and V 5 bases, and 10 bases lay outside the gene matches. Here the CDR3 DNA reads TGTGCCAGCAGTGACCAGACAGGGGCTGGGAATGAGCAGTTCTTC. It is translated as CASSDQTGAGNEQFF.

This clonotype was seen more than once but under ten times. A read error may be the cause here, since a much bigger clone is one base away. Here the CDR3 DNA reads TGCAGCGTTGTTAAGAGCTCCTACAATGAGCAGTACTTC. Amino acid sequence: CSVVKSSYNEQYF. The chain has TRBV29-1 and TRBJ2-1; D gene unclear. The closer fit of TRBJ2-7 to the DNA end suggests the J call may be wrong. Germline lookup yields CDR1 SQVTM and CDR2 ANQGSEA. The CDR3 covers 13 residues.

About this clonotype: A clone one base away is much larger, so this may be a read error. The chain has TRBV11-2 and TRBJ2-1, with 12 bases matching TRBD2. Germline V CDR1 and CDR2: SGHAT, FQNNGV. The CDR3 is 15 residues long. CDR3 protein: CASSKTSGGHNGQFF. The CDR3, as DNA: TGTGCCAGCAGCAAGACTAGCGGGGGCCACAATGGGCAGTTCTTC.

This chain uses TRBV11-2 with TRBJ2-4, with D tentatively TRBD1 or TRBD2 (5 bases each). This CDR3 comprises 13 residues. CDR1 is SGHAT, CDR2 FQNNGV, per germline. The germline V and J ends were trimmed by 5 bases and 13 bases, with 18 bases remaining between them. The CDR3 is CASSPRTPGEQYF. Here the CDR3 DNA reads TGTGCCAGCAGCCCCCGGACACCCGGGGAGCAGTACTTC.

This clonotype appeared a few times. Given a much more abundant clone one base away, this may be a read error. The chain links TRBV25-1 to TRBJ1-2; D perhaps matches TRBD1 (6 bases). Trimming removed 6 bases at V and 4 bases at J, with 12 bases between. The CDR3 is 13 amino acids. The germline gives CDR1 MGHDK, CDR2 SYGVNS. Written as DNA, the CDR3 is TGTGCCAGCAGCCTGGGACACCGCTATGGCTACACCTTC. It specifies CASSLGHRYGYTF.

In its sample, this clonotype was seen many times. This chain uses TRBV30 with TRBJ2-7, with 9 positions matching TRBD2. Trimming took 0 bases from V and 2 from J; bases not matched to a gene: 8. Germline loops: CDR1 GTSNPN, CDR2 SVGIG (reference sequence). CDR3 length: 16 residues. CDR3 residues: CAWSVSAGGVTYEQYF. The CDR3 DNA reads as TGTGCCTGGAGTGTGTCGGCGGGAGGGGTTACCTACGAGCAGTACTTC.

With regard to this clonotype: Being one base from a much bigger clone, this may be a read error. The chain employs TRBV5-1 and TRBJ2-7; maybe TRBD2 (5 bases). The V gene lost 7 bases and the J gene lost 0 bases, with 11 bases spanning the gap. The CDR3 contains 13 residues. Germline V gene sequence: CDR1 SGHRS, CDR2 YFSETQ. The CDR3 is CASSRRDSYEQYF. The CDR3 DNA reads as TGCGCCAGCTCTAGACGGGACTCCTACGAGCAGTACTTC. The whole variable domain, filled in from reference TRBV5-1 and TRBJ2-7, reads KAGVTQTPRYLIKTRGQQVTLSCSPISGHRSVSWYQQTPGQGLQFLFEYFSETQRNKGNFPGRFSGRQFSNSRSEMNVSTLELGDSALYLCASSRRDSYEQYFGPGTRLTVT.

This clonotype was observed many times. This may arise from a read error, as a much more abundant clone is one base away. The chain is built from TRBV29-1 and TRBJ2-1, with D possibly TRBD1 on 8 matching bases. Trimming stripped 8 bases from V and 7 bases from J, with 24 bases between. Germline V CDR1 and CDR2: SQVTM, ANQGSEA. This CDR3 contains 15 residues. The CDR3 region has the DNA TGCAGCTCACCAGGGGGCGGGGGAAGTCGGAATGAGCAGTTCTTC. It encodes CSSPGGGGSRNEQFF.

This clonotype has a count of ten or more. CDR3 nucleotides: TGCGCCAGCAGCTTGGGGCGTTCAGGGTCCAATGAGCAGTTCTTC. Translated, it gives CASSLGRSGSNEQFF. This chain uses TRBV5-1 with TRBJ2-1, with D perhaps matching TRBD1 (5 bases). V was cut by 0 bases and J by 6 bases, with 13 bases left in between. This CDR3 has 15 amino acids. The germline CDR1 and CDR2 sequences are SGHRS and YFSETQ.